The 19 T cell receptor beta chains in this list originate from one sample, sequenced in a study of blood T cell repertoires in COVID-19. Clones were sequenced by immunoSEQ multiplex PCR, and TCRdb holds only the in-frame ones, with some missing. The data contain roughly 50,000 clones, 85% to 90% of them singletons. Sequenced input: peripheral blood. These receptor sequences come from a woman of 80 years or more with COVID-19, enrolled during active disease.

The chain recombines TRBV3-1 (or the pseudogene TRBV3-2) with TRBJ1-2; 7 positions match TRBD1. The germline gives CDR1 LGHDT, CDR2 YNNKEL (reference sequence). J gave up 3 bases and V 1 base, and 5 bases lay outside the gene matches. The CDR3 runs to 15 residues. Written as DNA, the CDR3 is TGTGCCAGCAGCCAAGGAAGGGGGCCGTACTATGGCTACACCTTC. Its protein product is CASSQGRGPYYGYTF.

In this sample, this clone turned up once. CDR3 in DNA: TGTGCCAGTACCGACAGCCCGGGACTGAACACCGGGGAGCTGTTTTTT. Amino acid sequence: CASTDSPGLNTGELFF. The chain has TRBV19 and TRBJ2-2, with a weak D call TRBD2 (6 bases). Looked up from germline, CDR1 is LNHDA and CDR2 is SQIVND (reference sequence). V lost 7 bases, J lost 1 base, and 16 bases lay in between. The CDR3 runs 16 residues.

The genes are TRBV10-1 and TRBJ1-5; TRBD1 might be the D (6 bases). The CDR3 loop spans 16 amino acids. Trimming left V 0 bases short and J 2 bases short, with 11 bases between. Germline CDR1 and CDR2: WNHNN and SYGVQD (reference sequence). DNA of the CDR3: TGCGCCAGCAGTGAGTCGGGCAGGGGAGGCAATCAGCCCCAGCATTTT. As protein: CASSESGRGGNQPQHF.

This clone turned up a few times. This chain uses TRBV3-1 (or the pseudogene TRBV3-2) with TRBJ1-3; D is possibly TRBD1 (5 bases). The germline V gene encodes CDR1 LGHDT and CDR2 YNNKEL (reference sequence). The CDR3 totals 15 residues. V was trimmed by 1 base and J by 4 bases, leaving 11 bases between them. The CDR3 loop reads CASSQGRVGGNTIYF. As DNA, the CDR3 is TGTGCCAGCAGCCAAGGCAGGGTAGGAGGAAACACCATATATTTT.

The DNA of the CDR3 is TGTGCCAGCACCATCAGTGCGAACACTGAAGCTTTCTTT. This gives the protein CASTISANTEAFF. J is TRBJ1-1 and V is TRBV6-6; no clear D gene. The CDR3 has 13 residues. Germline CDR1 and CDR2: MNHNY and SVGAGI (reference sequence). V dropped 7 bases and J dropped 1 base, with 10 bases sitting between them.

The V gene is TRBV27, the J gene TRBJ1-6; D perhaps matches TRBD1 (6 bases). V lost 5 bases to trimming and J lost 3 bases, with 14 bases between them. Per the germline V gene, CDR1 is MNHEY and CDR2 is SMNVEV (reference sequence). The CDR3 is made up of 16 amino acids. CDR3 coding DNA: TGTGCCAGCAGTGCAACAGGGAATGGCTATAATTCACCCCTCCACTTT. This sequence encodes CASSATGNGYNSPLHF.

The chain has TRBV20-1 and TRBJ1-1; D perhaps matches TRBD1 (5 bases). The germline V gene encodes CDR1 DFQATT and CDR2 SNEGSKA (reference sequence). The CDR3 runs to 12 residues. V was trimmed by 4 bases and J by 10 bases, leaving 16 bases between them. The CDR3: CSAIERGGRAFF. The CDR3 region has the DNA TGCAGTGCTATTGAACGGGGGGGTCGAGCTTTCTTT.

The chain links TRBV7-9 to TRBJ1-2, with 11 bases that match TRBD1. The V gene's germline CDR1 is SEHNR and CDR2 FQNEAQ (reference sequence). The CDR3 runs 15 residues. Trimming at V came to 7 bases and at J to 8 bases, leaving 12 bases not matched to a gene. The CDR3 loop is CASTFGGQGAWGYTF. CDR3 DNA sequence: TGTGCCAGCACCTTCGGTGGACAGGGGGCTTGGGGCTACACCTTC.

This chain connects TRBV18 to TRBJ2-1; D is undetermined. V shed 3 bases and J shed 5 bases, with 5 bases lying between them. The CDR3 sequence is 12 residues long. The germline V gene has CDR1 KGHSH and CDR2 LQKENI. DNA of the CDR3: TGTGCCAGCTCACCGGTAGACAATGAGCAGTTCTTC. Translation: CASSPVDNEQFF. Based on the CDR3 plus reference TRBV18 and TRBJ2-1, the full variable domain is NAGVMQNPRHLVRRRGQEARLRCSPMKGHSHVYWYRQLPEEGLKFMVYLQKENIIDESGMPKERFSAEFPKEGPSILRIQQVVRGDSAAYFCASSPVDNEQFFGPGTRLTVL.

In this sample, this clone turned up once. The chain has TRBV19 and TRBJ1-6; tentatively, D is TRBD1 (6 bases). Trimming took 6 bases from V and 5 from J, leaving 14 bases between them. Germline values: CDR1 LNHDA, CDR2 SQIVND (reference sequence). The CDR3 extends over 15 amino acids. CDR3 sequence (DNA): TGTGCCAGTAGGTCGGCTCAGGGGAATAATTCACCCCTCCACTTT. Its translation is CASRSAQGNNSPLHF.

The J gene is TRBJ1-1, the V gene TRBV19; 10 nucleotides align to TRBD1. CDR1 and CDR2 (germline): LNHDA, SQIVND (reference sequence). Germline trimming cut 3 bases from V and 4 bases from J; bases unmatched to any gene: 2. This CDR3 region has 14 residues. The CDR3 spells CASSIRTGGTEAFF. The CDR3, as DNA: TGTGCCAGTAGTATTCGGACAGGGGGCACTGAAGCTTTCTTT. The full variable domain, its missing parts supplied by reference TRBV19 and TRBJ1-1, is DGGITQSPKYLFRKEGQNVTLSCEQNLNHDAMYWYRQDPGQGLRLIYYSQIVNDFQKGDIAEGYSVSREKKESFPLTVTSAQKNPTAFYLCASSIRTGGTEAFFGQGTRLTVV.

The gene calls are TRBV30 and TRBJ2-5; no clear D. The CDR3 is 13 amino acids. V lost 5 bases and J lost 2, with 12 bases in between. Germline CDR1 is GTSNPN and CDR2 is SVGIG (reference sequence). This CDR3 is CAWCRRRQETQYF. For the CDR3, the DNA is TGTGCCTGGTGCCGTCGCAGGCAAGAGACCCAGTACTTC.

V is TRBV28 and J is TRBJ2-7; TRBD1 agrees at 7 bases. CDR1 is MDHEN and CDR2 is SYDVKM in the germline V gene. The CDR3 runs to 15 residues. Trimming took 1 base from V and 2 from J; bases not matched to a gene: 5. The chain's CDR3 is CASSLSGQATYEQYF. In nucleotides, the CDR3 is TGTGCCAGCAGTTTATCAGGACAGGCGACCTACGAGCAGTACTTC. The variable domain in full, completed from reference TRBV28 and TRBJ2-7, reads DVKVTQSSRYLVKRTGEKVFLECVQDMDHENMFWYRQDPGLGLRLIYFSYDVKMKEKGDIPEGYSVSREKKERFSLILESASTNQTSMYLCASSLSGQATYEQYFGPGTRLTVT.

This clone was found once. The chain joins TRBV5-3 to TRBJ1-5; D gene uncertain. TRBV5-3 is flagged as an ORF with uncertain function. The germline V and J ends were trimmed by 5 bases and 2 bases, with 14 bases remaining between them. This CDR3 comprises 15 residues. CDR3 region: CARRVREGGNQPQHF. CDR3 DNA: TGTGCCAGAAGGGTGAGGGAGGGAGGCAATCAGCCCCAGCATTTT.

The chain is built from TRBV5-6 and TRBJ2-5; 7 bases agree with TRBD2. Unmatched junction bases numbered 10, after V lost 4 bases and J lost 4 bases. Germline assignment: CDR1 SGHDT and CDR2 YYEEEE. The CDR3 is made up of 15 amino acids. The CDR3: CASSQLGGSGETQYF. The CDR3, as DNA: TGTGCCAGCAGCCAATTGGGCGGGAGCGGAGAGACCCAGTACTTC.

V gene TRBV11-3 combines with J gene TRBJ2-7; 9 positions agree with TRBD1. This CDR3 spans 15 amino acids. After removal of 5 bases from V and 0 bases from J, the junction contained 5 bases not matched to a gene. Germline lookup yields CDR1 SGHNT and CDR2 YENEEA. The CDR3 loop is CASSTRQGGSYEQYF. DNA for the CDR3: TGTGCCAGCAGCACCCGACAGGGGGGCTCCTACGAGCAGTACTTC.

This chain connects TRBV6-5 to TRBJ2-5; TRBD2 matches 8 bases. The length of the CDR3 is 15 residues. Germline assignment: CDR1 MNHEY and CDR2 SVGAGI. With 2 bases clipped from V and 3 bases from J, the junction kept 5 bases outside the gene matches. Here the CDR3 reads CASSYRRGEKETQYF. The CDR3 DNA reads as TGTGCCAGCAGTTACAGGCGGGGGGAGAAAGAGACCCAGTACTTC.

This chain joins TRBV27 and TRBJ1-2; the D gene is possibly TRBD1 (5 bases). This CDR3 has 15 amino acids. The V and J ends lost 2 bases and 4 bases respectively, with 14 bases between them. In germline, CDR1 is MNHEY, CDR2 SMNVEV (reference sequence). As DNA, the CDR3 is TGTGCCAGCAGTTTAGGGGGGATGCCGTTCTATGGCTACACCTTC. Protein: CASSLGGMPFYGYTF.

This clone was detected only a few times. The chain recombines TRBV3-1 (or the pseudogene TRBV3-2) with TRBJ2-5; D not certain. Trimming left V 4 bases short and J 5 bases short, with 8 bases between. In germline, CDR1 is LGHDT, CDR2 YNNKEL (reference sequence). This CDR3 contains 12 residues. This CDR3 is CASSRLGETQYF. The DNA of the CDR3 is TGTGCCAGCAGCCGCCTCGGGGAGACCCAGTACTTC.